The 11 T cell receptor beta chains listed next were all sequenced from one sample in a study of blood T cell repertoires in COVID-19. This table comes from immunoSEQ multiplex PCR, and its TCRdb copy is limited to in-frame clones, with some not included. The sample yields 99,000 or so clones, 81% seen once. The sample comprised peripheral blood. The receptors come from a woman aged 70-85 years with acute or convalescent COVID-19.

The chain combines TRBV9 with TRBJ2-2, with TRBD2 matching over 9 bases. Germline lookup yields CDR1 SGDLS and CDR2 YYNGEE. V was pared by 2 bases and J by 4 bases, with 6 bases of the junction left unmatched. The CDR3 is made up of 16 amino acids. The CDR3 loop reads CASSVNSGGTTGELFF. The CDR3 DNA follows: TGTGCCAGCAGCGTCAATAGCGGGGGAACCACCGGGGAGCTGTTTTTT.

CDR3 amino acids: CASSQDWAGGTAVTDTQYF. CDR3 nucleotide sequence: TGCGCCAGCAGCCAAGATTGGGCGGGAGGGACTGCTGTCACAGATACGCAGTATTTT. The chain has TRBV4-3 and TRBJ2-3, with TRBD2 matching over 9 bases. Germline loops: CDR1 LGHNA, CDR2 YSLEER. This CDR3 contains 19 residues. The V segment lost 0 bases and the J segment 2 bases; nucleotides outside the gene matches: 12.

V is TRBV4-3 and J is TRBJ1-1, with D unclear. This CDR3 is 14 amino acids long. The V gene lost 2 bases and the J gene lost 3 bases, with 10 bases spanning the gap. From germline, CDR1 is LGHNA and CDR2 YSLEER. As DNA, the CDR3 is TGCGCCAGCAGCCAATCCCTCCGGGACACTGAAGCTTTCTTT. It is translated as CASSQSLRDTEAFF.

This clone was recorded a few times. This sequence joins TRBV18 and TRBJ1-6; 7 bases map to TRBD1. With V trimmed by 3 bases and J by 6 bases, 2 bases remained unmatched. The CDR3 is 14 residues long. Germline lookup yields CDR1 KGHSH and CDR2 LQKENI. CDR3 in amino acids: CASSPGTANSPLHF. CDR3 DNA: TGTGCCAGCTCACCCGGGACAGCTAATTCACCCCTCCACTTT.

CDR3 DNA sequence: TGTGCCAGCAGTGAATTGGTGGGAGGGATTAATGCTGAAGCTTTCTTT. This encodes CASSELVGGINAEAFF. The chain links TRBV25-1 to TRBJ1-1, with D uncertain. The CDR3 length is 16 residues. V shed 1 base and J shed 6 bases, with 18 bases lying between them. Germline CDR1 reads MGHDK; CDR2 reads SYGVNS.

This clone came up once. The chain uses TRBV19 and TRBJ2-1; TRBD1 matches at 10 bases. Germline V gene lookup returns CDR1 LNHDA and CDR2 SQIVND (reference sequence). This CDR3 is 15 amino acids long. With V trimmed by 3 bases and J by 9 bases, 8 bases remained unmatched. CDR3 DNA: TGTGCCAGTAGTATCTGGACAGGGGGTGTCTCTGAGCAGTTCTTC. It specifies CASSIWTGGVSEQFF.

CDR3 amino acids: CASSLSAAGRTEAFF. CDR3 nucleotides: TGCGCCAGCAGCTTATCCGCCGCGGGAAGAACTGAAGCTTTCTTT. The chain uses TRBV5-1 and TRBJ1-1; D gene unclear. There are 15 residues in the CDR3. Looked up from germline, CDR1 is SGHRS and CDR2 is YFSETQ. V lost 2 bases to trimming and J lost 5 bases, with 16 bases between them.

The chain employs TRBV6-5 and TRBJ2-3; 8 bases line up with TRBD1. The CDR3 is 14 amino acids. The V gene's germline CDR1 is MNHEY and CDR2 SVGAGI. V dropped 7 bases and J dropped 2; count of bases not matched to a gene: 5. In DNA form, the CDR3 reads TGTGCCAGCACCGGGACAGGACACACAGATACGCAGTATTTT. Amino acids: CASTGTGHTDTQYF.

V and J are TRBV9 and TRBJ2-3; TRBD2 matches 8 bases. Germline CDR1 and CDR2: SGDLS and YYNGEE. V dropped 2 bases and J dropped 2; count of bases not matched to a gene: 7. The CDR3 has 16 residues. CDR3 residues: CASSVGGSGATDTQYF. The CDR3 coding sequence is TGTGCCAGCAGCGTTGGGGGTAGCGGGGCCACAGATACGCAGTATTTT.

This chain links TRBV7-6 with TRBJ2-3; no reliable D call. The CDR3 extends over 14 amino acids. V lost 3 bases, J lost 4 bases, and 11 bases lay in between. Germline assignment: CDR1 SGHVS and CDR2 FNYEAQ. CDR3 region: CASSLEYVADTQYF. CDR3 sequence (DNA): TGTGCCAGCAGCTTGGAGTACGTCGCAGATACGCAGTATTTT.

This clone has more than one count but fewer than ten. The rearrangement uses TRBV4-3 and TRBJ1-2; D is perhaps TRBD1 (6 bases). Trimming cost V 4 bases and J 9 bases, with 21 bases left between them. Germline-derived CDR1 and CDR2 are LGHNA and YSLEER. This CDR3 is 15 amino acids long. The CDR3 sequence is CASSRAVDPDRRYTF. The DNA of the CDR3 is TGCGCCAGCAGCCGGGCCGTGGATCCCGACAGGCGCTACACCTTC.